In its sample, the clone carrying this T cell receptor beta chain was seen a few times. The sample comes from a study of blood T cell repertoires in COVID-19. Study context: There were acute and convalescent COVID-19 samples, and they came from the United States, Italy and Spain. The cDNA or gDNA used as material had been derived from T cells, B-cell-depleted T cells, or PBMCs.

Sequencing used immunoSEQ multiplex PCR; TCRdb keeps in-frame clones, though not all of them. The sample includes around 160,000 clones, roughly 83% seen only once; the top ten take 10% to 15%. From germline, CDR1 is DFQATT and CDR2 SNEGSKA (reference sequence). Trimming shortened V by 3 bases and J by 2 bases, and 11 bases separated the two germline ends. The CDR3 consists of 14 residues. V and J are TRBV20-1 and TRBJ1-3; no firm D call. This receptor was identified in a woman aged 55-70 years who had recovered from COVID-19. Sequencing was carried out using PBMCs or T cells enriched from blood (not recorded which). The CDR3 nucleotides read TGCAGTGCTAGTCGGTTGGGCCCTGGAAACACCATATATTTT. This encodes CSASRLGPGNTIYF.